This is a list of T cell receptor beta chains from one sample in a study of post-analysis software for immune sequencing data. From the PCR reads, TCRdb called clonotypes with MiXCR, one entry per CDR3 protein. The table has over 300,000 distinct CDR3 sequences, less than 40% seen once; the top ten hold roughly an eighth. Source material: blood. These receptors all stem from a girl between 5 and 17 years old with multiple sclerosis. Both conserved end residues are part of each CDR3. D genes are given only for firm matches. Clone sizes are given selectively: once, few, many, or a class where the clone is expanded.

D gene: .; V gene: TRBV5-4; CDR3 length: 14; clone size: .; J gene: TRBJ2-3; CDR3 DNA: TGTGCCAGCAGCTTTAGGGCGGGGCTAGATACGCAGTATTTT; CDR3 protein: CASSFRAGLDTQYF
D gene: .; V gene: TRBV27; CDR3 length: 16; clone size: .; J gene: TRBJ2-3; CDR3 DNA: TGTGCCAGCAGTTCCCCGGGGCTACCTTACCCGGATACGCAGTATTTT; CDR3 protein: CASSSPGLPYPDTQYF
D gene: TRBD1; V gene: TRBV12-3/TRBV12-4; CDR3 length: 13; clone size: .; J gene: TRBJ1-5; CDR3 DNA: TGTGCCAGTATGGACAGGGGCTATCAGCCCCAGCATTTT; CDR3 protein: CASMDRGYQPQHF
D gene: TRBD2; V gene: TRBV7-2; CDR3 length: 14; clone size: .; J gene: TRBJ2-7; CDR3 DNA: TGTGCCAGCAGTGGGCGGGAGGACTCCTACGAGCAGTACTTC; CDR3 protein: CASSGREDSYEQYF
D gene: .; V gene: TRBV12-3/TRBV12-4; CDR3 length: 17; clone size: .; J gene: TRBJ2-1; CDR3 DNA: TGTGCCAGCAGTCCTACAAGTTTCAAGAGCTCCTACAATGAGCAGTTCTTC; CDR3 protein: CASSPTSFKSSYNEQFF
D gene: .; V gene: TRBV5-1; CDR3 length: 15; clone size: many; J gene: TRBJ2-5; CDR3 DNA: TGCGCCAGCAGCTTAAATGGGGAGTACCAAGAGACCCAGTACTTC; CDR3 protein: CASSLNGEYQETQYF
D gene: .; V gene: TRBV4-3; CDR3 length: 15; clone size: few; J gene: TRBJ2-7; CDR3 DNA: TGCGCCAGCAGCCAAGGGACGGGTAGCTCCTACGAGCAGTACTTC; CDR3 protein: CASSQGTGSSYEQYF
D gene: .; V gene: TRBV7-2; CDR3 length: 17; clone size: .; J gene: TRBJ1-2; CDR3 DNA: TGCGCCAGCAGCTTAAACCCCGGGACGGCCGCTAGCTATGGCTACACCTTC; CDR3 protein: CASSLNPGTAASYGYTF
D gene: TRBD2; V gene: TRBV5-1; CDR3 length: 16; clone size: few; J gene: TRBJ2-3; CDR3 DNA: TGCGCCAGCAGCTTGGGAATCTATACTAGCGCAGATACGCAGTATTTT; CDR3 protein: CASSLGIYTSADTQYF
D gene: .; V gene: TRBV12-3/TRBV12-4; CDR3 length: 15; clone size: few; J gene: TRBJ1-5; CDR3 DNA: TGTGCCAGCAGTCTCCAGCCGACAGCGGCCGAGCCCCAGCATTTT; CDR3 protein: CASSLQPTAAEPQHF
D gene: .; V gene: TRBV11-3; CDR3 length: 14; clone size: few; J gene: TRBJ2-3; CDR3 DNA: TGTGCCAGCAGCTTAATGGGGGCCCCAGATACGCAGTATTTT; CDR3 protein: CASSLMGAPDTQYF
D gene: .; V gene: TRBV27; CDR3 length: 17; clone size: .; J gene: TRBJ1-5; CDR3 DNA: TGTGCCAGCGGAGCGGGGAGTCTGGGACGGAAAAATCAGCCCCAGCATTTT; CDR3 protein: CASGAGSLGRKNQPQHF
D gene: TRBD1; V gene: TRBV6-2/TRBV6-3; CDR3 length: 16; clone size: .; J gene: TRBJ1-5; CDR3 DNA: TGTGCCAGCACCGATGGACAGGTTTATAGCAATCAGCCCCAGCATTTT; CDR3 protein: CASTDGQVYSNQPQHF
D gene: .; V gene: TRBV4-3; CDR3 length: 17; clone size: few; J gene: TRBJ2-7; CDR3 DNA: TGCGCCAGCAGCCAAGTACAATCCCGGAGCCGTCTGGGGGAGCAGTACTTC; CDR3 protein: CASSQVQSRSRLGEQYF
D gene: .; V gene: TRBV12-3/TRBV12-4; CDR3 length: 14; clone size: .; J gene: TRBJ2-4; CDR3 DNA: TGTGCCAGCAGGTGGGGGGGGGGCGAAGGCATTCAGTACTTC; CDR3 protein: CASRWGGGEGIQYF
D gene: .; V gene: TRBV14; CDR3 length: 14; clone size: .; J gene: TRBJ2-7; CDR3 DNA: TGTGCCAGCAGCCCCGGGGCAGGGTTGTACGAGCAGTACTTC; CDR3 protein: CASSPGAGLYEQYF
D gene: .; V gene: TRBV7-9; CDR3 length: 17; clone size: .; J gene: TRBJ2-3; CDR3 DNA: TGTGCCAGCAGCCCTCCCTACCGAGGAGGGAGCACAGATACGCAGTATTTT; CDR3 protein: CASSPPYRGGSTDTQYF
D gene: .; V gene: TRBV25-1; CDR3 length: 17; clone size: .; J gene: TRBJ2-7; CDR3 DNA: TGTGCCAGCAGTGAATCGTTTGGTGGTTCGGGGGTAGGCGAGCAGTACTTC; CDR3 protein: CASSESFGGSGVGEQYF
D gene: TRBD2; V gene: TRBV11-2; CDR3 length: 18; clone size: .; J gene: TRBJ2-5; CDR3 DNA: TGTGCCAGCAGCTTTAATTTAGCGGGGGGATTCCAGCCAGAGACCCAGTACTTC; CDR3 protein: CASSFNLAGGFQPETQYF
D gene: .; V gene: TRBV11-2; CDR3 length: 13; clone size: few; J gene: TRBJ1-2; CDR3 DNA: TGTGCCAGCAGCTTATCCTCAGGGAGAGGCTACACCTTC; CDR3 protein: CASSLSSGRGYTF
D gene: .; V gene: TRBV7-2; CDR3 length: 13; clone size: few; J gene: TRBJ2-7; CDR3 DNA: TGTGCCAGCAGCTTGCCAATGGCCCACGAGCAGTACTTC; CDR3 protein: CASSLPMAHEQYF
D gene: .; V gene: TRBV7-9; CDR3 length: 13; clone size: .; J gene: TRBJ1-2; CDR3 DNA: TGTGCCAGCAAAAAGGACGGGGCCTATGGCTACACCTTC; CDR3 protein: CASKKDGAYGYTF
D gene: .; V gene: TRBV20-1; CDR3 length: 13; clone size: .; J gene: TRBJ1-2; CDR3 DNA: TGCAGTGCTAGAGAGACGGGAAACTATGGCTACACCTTC; CDR3 protein: CSARETGNYGYTF
D gene: TRBD1; V gene: TRBV12-3/TRBV12-4; CDR3 length: 14; clone size: few; J gene: TRBJ2-7; CDR3 DNA: TGTGCCAGCAGTCCGGGACAGGGTTCGAGGGAGCAGTACTTC; CDR3 protein: CASSPGQGSREQYF
D gene: .; V gene: TRBV6-5; CDR3 length: 13; clone size: .; J gene: TRBJ2-7; CDR3 DNA: TGTGCCAGCAGTCCCGGGACAATCTACGAGCAGTACTTC; CDR3 protein: CASSPGTIYEQYF
D gene: TRBD1; V gene: TRBV4-3; CDR3 length: 16; clone size: .; J gene: TRBJ1-1; CDR3 DNA: TGCGCCAGCAGCCAGGGACAGGGGGCTGAGAACACTGAAGCTTTCTTT; CDR3 protein: CASSQGQGAENTEAFF
D gene: .; V gene: TRBV7-9; CDR3 length: 13; clone size: many; J gene: TRBJ1-5; CDR3 DNA: TGTGCCAGCAGCTTCCAGGGGAATCAGCCCCAGCATTTT; CDR3 protein: CASSFQGNQPQHF
D gene: .; V gene: TRBV12-3/TRBV12-4; CDR3 length: 13; clone size: few; J gene: TRBJ1-2; CDR3 DNA: TGTGCCAGCAGTTTAGGGGGGGCGTCTGGCTACACCTTC; CDR3 protein: CASSLGGASGYTF
D gene: .; V gene: TRBV11-2; CDR3 length: 12; clone size: .; J gene: TRBJ1-2; CDR3 DNA: TGTGCCAGCAGCTTAAACGGGTTCGGCTACACCTTC; CDR3 protein: CASSLNGFGYTF
D gene: .; V gene: TRBV4-2; CDR3 length: 14; clone size: few; J gene: TRBJ2-5; CDR3 DNA: TGTGCCAGCAGCCAAGATAGCCTACAAGAGACCCAGTACTTC; CDR3 protein: CASSQDSLQETQYF
D gene: .; V gene: TRBV4-1; CDR3 length: 16; clone size: many; J gene: TRBJ2-5; CDR3 DNA: TGCGCCAGCAGCCAAGCGGACTCTCAGGGGGGAGAGACCCAGTACTTC; CDR3 protein: CASSQADSQGGETQYF
D gene: .; V gene: TRBV20-1; CDR3 length: 12; clone size: .; J gene: TRBJ2-1; CDR3 DNA: TGCAGTGCTAGAGATTACGAGGATGAGCAGTTCTTC; CDR3 protein: CSARDYEDEQFF
D gene: .; V gene: TRBV12-3/TRBV12-4; CDR3 length: 12; clone size: many; J gene: TRBJ2-1; CDR3 DNA: TGTGCCAGCAGTTTAGGACGGACCGAGCAGTTCTTC; CDR3 protein: CASSLGRTEQFF
D gene: TRBD2; V gene: TRBV4-3; CDR3 length: 16; clone size: .; J gene: TRBJ2-1; CDR3 DNA: TGCGCCAGCAGCCAGGGGGCTAGCGGGGCATACAATGAGCAGTTCTTC; CDR3 protein: CASSQGASGAYNEQFF
D gene: .; V gene: TRBV2; CDR3 length: 16; clone size: .; J gene: TRBJ1-1; CDR3 DNA: TGTGCCAGCAGTGAAGCGGAGGACAGATTTAACACTGAAGCTTTCTTT; CDR3 protein: CASSEAEDRFNTEAFF
D gene: TRBD2; V gene: TRBV7-9; CDR3 length: 19; clone size: .; J gene: TRBJ2-7; CDR3 DNA: TGTGCCAGCAGCTTCGACCCGGGACTAGCGGGGAAGGCCACCTACGAGCGGTACTTC; CDR3 protein: CASSFDPGLAGKATYERYF
D gene: .; V gene: TRBV18; CDR3 length: 16; clone size: .; J gene: TRBJ2-5; CDR3 DNA: TGTGCCAGCTCACGCGGTTCCGGGACCGCGGCGGGTGAGCAGTACTTC; CDR3 protein: CASSRGSGTAAGEQYF
D gene: TRBD2; V gene: TRBV7-9; CDR3 length: 16; clone size: .; J gene: TRBJ2-5; CDR3 DNA: TGTGCCAGCAGCTCTGACCTTAGCGGGGGACAAGAGACCCAGTACTTC; CDR3 protein: CASSSDLSGGQETQYF
D gene: .; V gene: TRBV20-1; CDR3 length: 13; clone size: .; J gene: TRBJ2-7; CDR3 DNA: TGCAGTGCCAGGGCTGAGTACCCCTACGAGCAGTACTTC; CDR3 protein: CSARAEYPYEQYF
D gene: .; V gene: TRBV5-1; CDR3 length: 15; clone size: .; J gene: TRBJ2-5; CDR3 DNA: TGCGCCAGCAGCCCGGACCCAGGGGTTCAAGAGACCCAGTACTTC; CDR3 protein: CASSPDPGVQETQYF
D gene: TRBD1; V gene: TRBV11-2; CDR3 length: 17; clone size: few; J gene: TRBJ2-7; CDR3 DNA: TGTGCCAGCTCCGTTGGGACAGGGGGCCCACGTGCCTACGAGCAGTACTTC; CDR3 protein: CASSVGTGGPRAYEQYF
D gene: .; V gene: TRBV7-9; CDR3 length: 15; clone size: .; J gene: TRBJ1-1; CDR3 DNA: TGTGCCAGCAGCTTAGTACTGGGTTTGAACACTGAAGCTTTCTTT; CDR3 protein: CASSLVLGLNTEAFF
D gene: .; V gene: TRBV14; CDR3 length: 18; clone size: .; J gene: TRBJ2-7; CDR3 DNA: TGTGCCAGCAGCCAAGATCGTCCGCGTAGATTGAGCTTTACCGAGCAGTACTTC; CDR3 protein: CASSQDRPRRLSFTEQYF
D gene: TRBD2; V gene: TRBV5-1; CDR3 length: 16; clone size: .; J gene: TRBJ2-1; CDR3 DNA: TGCGCCAGCAGCTTGAATACCGGACTAGGTCGAGATGAGCAGTTCTTC; CDR3 protein: CASSLNTGLGRDEQFF
D gene: .; V gene: TRBV2; CDR3 length: 17; clone size: .; J gene: TRBJ1-6; CDR3 DNA: TGTGCCGGGGCAAGTGACTATAGCGACATCTATAATTCACCCCTCCACTTT; CDR3 protein: CAGASDYSDIYNSPLHF
D gene: .; V gene: TRBV7-2; CDR3 length: 11; clone size: once; J gene: TRBJ2-1; CDR3 DNA: TGTGTCAGCAGCCCGCACAATGAGCAGTTCTTC; CDR3 protein: CVSSPHNEQFF
D gene: TRBD1; V gene: TRBV12-3/TRBV12-4; CDR3 length: 15; clone size: few; J gene: TRBJ1-5; CDR3 DNA: TGTGCCAGCAGTTCTCGCGGGACAGGCAATCAGCCCCAGCATTTT; CDR3 protein: CASSSRGTGNQPQHF
D gene: TRBD1; V gene: TRBV11-2; CDR3 length: 15; clone size: few; J gene: TRBJ2-1; CDR3 DNA: TGTGCCAGCAGTTATTCGGACAGGGGGATCGATGAGCAGTTCTTC; CDR3 protein: CASSYSDRGIDEQFF
D gene: .; V gene: TRBV7-9; CDR3 length: 13; clone size: .; J gene: TRBJ2-5; CDR3 DNA: TGTGCCAGCAGCTTGTCGGGAATAGAGACCCAGTACTTC; CDR3 protein: CASSLSGIETQYF
D gene: .; V gene: TRBV6-1; CDR3 length: 16; clone size: .; J gene: TRBJ2-6; CDR3 DNA: TGTGCCAGCAGTGTCTCCGGGACGTCTGGGGCCAACGTCCTGACTTTC; CDR3 protein: CASSVSGTSGANVLTF
D gene: TRBD1; V gene: TRBV9; CDR3 length: 16; clone size: .; J gene: TRBJ2-1; CDR3 DNA: TGTGCCTGCACCCCAGGGGGGGACAGGGGCTACAATGAGCAGTTCTTC; CDR3 protein: CACTPGGDRGYNEQFF
D gene: .; V gene: TRBV28; CDR3 length: 16; clone size: few; J gene: TRBJ2-1; CDR3 DNA: TGTGCCAGCAGTCCCTCGGACAGTTCCCATTACAATGAGCAGTTCTTC; CDR3 protein: CASSPSDSSHYNEQFF
D gene: .; V gene: TRBV28; CDR3 length: 13; clone size: many; J gene: TRBJ2-5; CDR3 DNA: TGTGCCAGCAGTTTATCGGAAAAAGAGACCCAGTACTTC; CDR3 protein: CASSLSEKETQYF
D gene: .; V gene: TRBV19; CDR3 length: 15; clone size: .; J gene: TRBJ2-1; CDR3 DNA: TGTGCCAGTAGTATAATCATCTCCCAGGGCAATGAGCAGTTCTTC; CDR3 protein: CASSIIISQGNEQFF
D gene: TRBD1; V gene: TRBV25-1; CDR3 length: 15; clone size: .; J gene: TRBJ2-3; CDR3 DNA: TGTGCCAGCAGTGAAGGACAGGGCCCCACAGATACGCAGTATTTT; CDR3 protein: CASSEGQGPTDTQYF
D gene: TRBD1; V gene: TRBV15; CDR3 length: 15; clone size: .; J gene: TRBJ1-6; CDR3 DNA: TGTGCCACCAGCAGAGACACAGGGGTTAATTCACCCCTCCACTTT; CDR3 protein: CATSRDTGVNSPLHF
D gene: .; V gene: TRBV20-1; CDR3 length: 13; clone size: .; J gene: TRBJ1-4; CDR3 DNA: TGCAGTGCTAGCGGGTTACGCAATGAAAAACTGTTTTTT; CDR3 protein: CSASGLRNEKLFF
D gene: .; V gene: TRBV28; CDR3 length: 11; clone size: .; J gene: TRBJ2-7; CDR3 DNA: TGTGCCACCTCTTTTCGCTATGAGCAGTACTTC; CDR3 protein: CATSFRYEQYF
D gene: .; V gene: TRBV7-8; CDR3 length: 14; clone size: few; J gene: TRBJ2-1; CDR3 DNA: TGTGCCAGCCCCCCCTCAGGGTCCTACAATGAGCAGTTCTTC; CDR3 protein: CASPPSGSYNEQFF
D gene: .; V gene: TRBV7-6; CDR3 length: 14; clone size: .; J gene: TRBJ1-1; CDR3 DNA: TGTGCCAGCAGCTTAGCCCCGGTCGACACTGAAGCTTTCTTT; CDR3 protein: CASSLAPVDTEAFF